This TCR beta chain was retrieved from a study of shared clonotypes between healthy human individuals. Negatively enriched CD4+ T cells were divided by CD45RA into naive and memory. Assay used: immunoSEQ multiplex PCR; TCRdb lists only in-frame clones, some missing. The sample carries under 850,000 clones, 55% to 80% recorded once. Germline lookup yields CDR1 LNHDA and CDR2 SQIVND (reference sequence). V was clipped by 9 bases and J by 3 bases; unmatched bases: 11. CDR3 length: 18 residues. This clonotype was sampled from a woman in her 30s in good health. The material sequenced was memory CD4+ T cells sorted from blood. The subset is: CD45RA-negative fraction. The gene calls are TRBV19 and TRBJ2-1, with 16 bases aligning to TRBD2. The CDR3 DNA is TGTGCCAGCCGTCCCGGGACTAGCGGGAGGGCCATCTACAATGAGCAGTTCTTC. Translation gives CASRPGTSGRAIYNEQFF.